This entry describes one TCR beta chain. The entry originates in a study of blood T cell repertoires in COVID-19. As for the study in general: Samples of COVID-19 (acute and convalescent) were obtained from the United States, Italy and Spain. PBMCs, B-cell-depleted T cells, or T cells were the source of the cDNA or gDNA that made up the material.

This CDR3 region has 15 residues. Germline assignment: CDR1 SGHNT and CDR2 YYREEE (reference sequence). The ends lost 4 bases at V and 5 bases at J; junction bases unmatched: 9. Seattle's enrolled individuals joined amid active infection and were then monitored longitudinally. The authors' processing: Counts of nucleated cells, estimated from reference gene primer amplification, were obtained. TCRdb keeps only in-frame clones here, not all; method: immunoSEQ multiplex PCR. V and J calls and clone size are copied from that table; D and trimming were computed from the DNA. The sample records about 350,000 clones, around nine tenths being singletons.

Sequenced input: peripheral blood. The gene calls are TRBV5-4 and TRBJ1-1, with TRBD1 identical over 9 bases. The TCR was taken from an older woman with COVID-19, enrolled during active disease. The CDR3 DNA sequence: TGTGCCAGCAGCCTTACCGGGACAGGGCTGACTGAAGCTTTCTTT. This translates into CASSLTGTGLTEAFF.